The rows below give T cell receptor beta chains drawn from one sample of a study of neoadjuvant anti-PD-1 for oral cavity cancer. The method was immunoSEQ multiplex PCR; TCRdb's version includes in-frame clones alone and lacks a portion of them. The sample lists 9,600 or so clones; 66% were seen once. Source: PBMCs, taken after nivolumab (anti-PD-1) treatment. The receptor source for this set is a person between 40 and 79 years old with oral cavity squamous cell carcinoma. Both conserved end residues are part of each CDR3. A D gene is named only where the DNA matches it firmly. Rows may omit the clone size; those that give it use once, few, many or a size class.

clone size: few; J gene: TRBJ2-6; D gene: NA; V gene: TRBV19; CDR3 protein: CASSTRLGANVLTF; CDR3 DNA: TGTGCCAGTAGTACCCGGTTAGGGGCCAACGTCCTGACTTTC
clone size: NA; J gene: TRBJ2-1; D gene: TRBD2; V gene: TRBV7-3; CDR3 protein: CASSLGGGRARNEQFF; CDR3 DNA: TGTGCCAGCAGCTTAGGGGGCGGGAGGGCCAGAAATGAGCAGTTCTTC
clone size: NA; J gene: TRBJ1-4; D gene: TRBD1; V gene: TRBV2; CDR3 protein: CASSRGRLGTNEKLFF; CDR3 DNA: TGTGCCAGCAGTAGGGGGCGGCTGGGGACTAATGAAAAACTGTTTTTT
clone size: NA; J gene: TRBJ2-2; D gene: TRBD2; V gene: TRBV5-1; CDR3 protein: CASSSGTRGELFF; CDR3 DNA: TGCGCCAGCAGCTCGGGGACTAGGGGGGAGCTGTTTTTT
clone size: NA; J gene: TRBJ2-7; D gene: TRBD2; V gene: TRBV9; CDR3 protein: CASSVWEGAYEQYF; CDR3 DNA: TGTGCCAGCAGCGTGTGGGAGGGTGCCTACGAGCAGTACTTC
clone size: once; J gene: TRBJ2-7; D gene: TRBD1; V gene: TRBV15; CDR3 protein: CATSSGGNSYEQYF; CDR3 DNA: TGTGCCACCTCCTCAGGGGGAAACTCCTACGAGCAGTACTTC
clone size: NA; J gene: TRBJ1-1; D gene: NA; V gene: TRBV27; CDR3 protein: CASSSPTRTQNTEAFF; CDR3 DNA: TGTGCCAGCAGTTCCCCCACCCGAACCCAGAACACTGAAGCTTTCTTT
clone size: few; J gene: TRBJ1-1; D gene: NA; V gene: TRBV27; CDR3 protein: CASSFRESSEAFF; CDR3 DNA: TGTGCCAGCAGTTTCAGGGAAAGCTCTGAAGCTTTCTTT
clone size: NA; J gene: TRBJ1-3; D gene: NA; V gene: TRBV30; CDR3 protein: CAWSVRGVGGNTIYF; CDR3 DNA: TGTGCCTGGAGTGTACGTGGAGTGGGTGGAAACACCATATATTTT
clone size: few; J gene: TRBJ2-7; D gene: TRBD1; V gene: TRBV7-9; CDR3 protein: CASSLATGGITYEQYF; CDR3 DNA: TGTGCCAGCAGCTTAGCCACAGGGGGGATTACCTACGAGCAGTACTTC
clone size: NA; J gene: TRBJ1-2; D gene: NA; V gene: TRBV7-8; CDR3 protein: CASSQPSWTNYGYTF; CDR3 DNA: TGTGCCAGCAGCCAGCCTTCTTGGACTAACTATGGCTACACCTTC
clone size: NA; J gene: TRBJ1-5; D gene: NA; V gene: TRBV7-9; CDR3 protein: CASSLGEVGQPQHF; CDR3 DNA: TGTGCCAGCAGCTTAGGAGAGGTTGGACAGCCCCAGCATTTT
clone size: NA; J gene: TRBJ1-1; D gene: NA; V gene: TRBV28; CDR3 protein: CASSVRVQAFF; CDR3 DNA: TGTGCCAGCAGTGTCCGGGTTCAAGCTTTCTTT
clone size: NA; J gene: TRBJ2-2; D gene: TRBD1; V gene: TRBV30; CDR3 protein: CAWSRPGQGVGRELFF; CDR3 DNA: TGTGCCTGGAGCCGCCCAGGACAGGGGGTGGGCCGGGAGCTGTTTTTT
clone size: NA; J gene: TRBJ1-2; D gene: NA; V gene: TRBV5-4; CDR3 protein: CASTPFTGSPGYTF; CDR3 DNA: TGTGCCAGCACCCCTTTCACTGGTTCTCCTGGCTACACCTTC
clone size: NA; J gene: TRBJ1-5; D gene: NA; V gene: TRBV10-1; CDR3 protein: CASSEGGTQPQHF; CDR3 DNA: TGCGCCAGCAGTGAGGGAGGGACACAGCCCCAGCATTTT
clone size: NA; J gene: TRBJ2-7; D gene: NA; V gene: TRBV7-2; CDR3 protein: CASSLAAQYEQYF; CDR3 DNA: TGTGCCAGCAGCTTGGCTGCTCAGTACGAGCAGTACTTC
clone size: NA; J gene: TRBJ1-1; D gene: NA; V gene: TRBV7-6; CDR3 protein: CASSLSQGTEAFF; CDR3 DNA: TGTGCCAGCAGCTTATCTCAGGGTACTGAAGCTTTCTTT
clone size: NA; J gene: TRBJ2-7; D gene: TRBD1; V gene: TRBV15; CDR3 protein: CATSTGQGYEQYF; CDR3 DNA: TGTGCCACTTCCACGGGACAGGGTTACGAGCAGTACTTC
clone size: NA; J gene: TRBJ1-5; D gene: NA; V gene: TRBV19; CDR3 protein: CASSDLQGTPQHF; CDR3 DNA: TGTGCCAGTAGTGATTTACAGGGTACGCCCCAGCATTTT
clone size: NA; J gene: TRBJ1-4; D gene: TRBD1; V gene: TRBV29-1; CDR3 protein: CSGGRGPEEKLFF; CDR3 DNA: TGCAGCGGCGGCAGGGGGCCCGAGGAAAAACTGTTTTTT
clone size: once; J gene: TRBJ1-3; D gene: NA; V gene: TRBV10-2; CDR3 protein: CASSENGDSGNTIYF; CDR3 DNA: TGCGCCAGCAGTGAGAATGGGGACTCTGGAAACACCATATATTTT
clone size: NA; J gene: TRBJ2-2; D gene: TRBD2; V gene: TRBV4-1; CDR3 protein: CASSQDLAGANTGELFF; CDR3 DNA: TGCGCCAGCAGCCAAGATTTAGCGGGGGCGAACACCGGGGAGCTGTTTTTT
clone size: NA; J gene: TRBJ1-4; D gene: NA; V gene: TRBV11-2; CDR3 protein: CASSLVGGTANEKLFF; CDR3 DNA: TGTGCCAGCAGCTTAGTCGGGGGGACGGCTAATGAAAAACTGTTTTTT
clone size: few; J gene: TRBJ1-1; D gene: TRBD1; V gene: TRBV19; CDR3 protein: CASRGTGNTEAFF; CDR3 DNA: TGTGCCAGTAGAGGGACAGGGAACACTGAAGCTTTCTTT
clone size: NA; J gene: TRBJ1-1; D gene: NA; V gene: TRBV23-1; CDR3 protein: CASSPLGGSGTEAFF; CDR3 DNA: TGCGCCAGCAGTCCCCTTGGGGGGTCTGGCACTGAAGCTTTCTTT
clone size: NA; J gene: TRBJ2-7; D gene: NA; V gene: TRBV7-2; CDR3 protein: CASSLSLTSYEQYF; CDR3 DNA: TGTGCCAGCAGCTTATCCCTGACTAGCTACGAGCAGTACTTC
clone size: NA; J gene: TRBJ1-2; D gene: NA; V gene: TRBV5-4; CDR3 protein: CASSVDSPYGYTF; CDR3 DNA: TGTGCCAGCAGCGTCGACAGCCCCTATGGCTACACCTTC
clone size: few; J gene: TRBJ2-4; D gene: NA; V gene: TRBV28; CDR3 protein: CASSDPGIGKNIQYF; CDR3 DNA: TGTGCCAGCAGTGACCCCGGTATAGGCAAAAACATTCAGTACTTC
clone size: once; J gene: TRBJ2-2; D gene: NA; V gene: TRBV2; CDR3 protein: CASRRGRDTGELFF; CDR3 DNA: TGTGCCAGCCGGCGGGGACGGGACACCGGGGAGCTGTTTTTT
clone size: NA; J gene: TRBJ1-1; D gene: TRBD1; V gene: TRBV28; CDR3 protein: CASRDRQGEGTEAFF; CDR3 DNA: TGTGCCAGCAGAGACCGGCAGGGGGAGGGCACTGAAGCTTTCTTT
clone size: NA; J gene: TRBJ2-1; D gene: TRBD2; V gene: TRBV15; CDR3 protein: CATSRAGLDEQFF; CDR3 DNA: TGTGCCACCAGCAGAGCGGGACTAGATGAGCAGTTCTTC
clone size: few; J gene: TRBJ1-1; D gene: NA; V gene: TRBV28; CDR3 protein: CASRGPFHIF; CDR3 DNA: TGTGCCAGCCGGGGCCCCTTCCATATCTTT
clone size: NA; J gene: TRBJ2-5; D gene: NA; V gene: TRBV9; CDR3 protein: CASSVGTGQETQYF; CDR3 DNA: TGTGCCAGCAGCGTAGGAACAGGTCAAGAGACCCAGTACTTC
clone size: NA; J gene: TRBJ2-2; D gene: NA; V gene: TRBV7-9; CDR3 protein: CASSFLGYTGELFF; CDR3 DNA: TGTGCCAGCAGCTTCCTCGGATACACCGGGGAGCTGTTTTTT
clone size: NA; J gene: TRBJ2-1; D gene: NA; V gene: TRBV6-1; CDR3 protein: CASSATGLVNEQFF; CDR3 DNA: TGTGCCAGCAGTGCTACAGGGTTAGTCAATGAGCAGTTCTTC
clone size: NA; J gene: TRBJ2-2; D gene: NA; V gene: TRBV19; CDR3 protein: CASSIDREGNTGELFF; CDR3 DNA: TGTGCCAGTAGTATAGATCGGGAAGGTAACACCGGGGAGCTGTTTTTT
clone size: NA; J gene: TRBJ1-5; D gene: NA; V gene: TRBV2; CDR3 protein: CASSDKGMGNQPQHF; CDR3 DNA: TGTGCCAGCAGTGATAAGGGGATGGGCAATCAGCCCCAGCATTTT
clone size: once; J gene: TRBJ2-5; D gene: NA; V gene: TRBV7-2; CDR3 protein: CASSLGGWTVSRETQYF; CDR3 DNA: TGTGCCAGCAGCTTAGGAGGATGGACGGTTAGCAGGGAGACCCAGTACTTC
clone size: once; J gene: TRBJ2-7; D gene: NA; V gene: TRBV28; CDR3 protein: CASSLSANSYEQYF; CDR3 DNA: TGTGCCAGCAGTTTAAGTGCTAACTCCTACGAGCAGTACTTC
clone size: NA; J gene: TRBJ2-7; D gene: NA; V gene: TRBV29-1; CDR3 protein: CSVEDDQGLREQYF; CDR3 DNA: TGCAGCGTTGAAGATGATCAGGGATTGAGGGAGCAGTACTTC
clone size: NA; J gene: TRBJ1-2; D gene: NA; V gene: TRBV4-1; CDR3 protein: CASSQDGKGSYGYTF; CDR3 DNA: TGCGCCAGCAGCCAAGATGGCAAAGGGAGCTATGGCTACACCTTC
clone size: NA; J gene: TRBJ2-1; D gene: NA; V gene: TRBV14; CDR3 protein: CASSQAAGANNEQFF; CDR3 DNA: TGTGCCAGCAGCCAAGCGGCGGGGGCGAACAATGAGCAGTTCTTC
clone size: few; J gene: TRBJ1-6; D gene: TRBD1; V gene: TRBV23-1; CDR3 protein: CADRQGYSPLHF; CDR3 DNA: TGCGCCGATAGACAGGGCTATTCACCCCTCCACTTT